The present T cell receptor (beta chain) was sequenced within a study of T cell responses to AZD1222 COVID-19 vaccine. Sequencing was performed with immunoSEQ multiplex PCR; in TCRdb, only in-frame clones are kept and a portion is missing. The sample has 150,000 to 200,000 clones; 85% to 95% are singletons. The germline gives CDR1 SGHVS, CDR2 FQNEAQ. J gave up 1 base and V 5 bases, and 6 bases lay outside the gene matches. The CDR3 sequence is 15 residues long. A remark on this clone: The antigen is not known.

Whole-study findings and limits: Most donors were white British, females outnumbered males, and clonal diversity was possibly underestimated. An increase in Spike-specific TCR breadth and depth was observed after two AZD1222 doses. Repertoire sampling happened only post peak T cell response.

This rearrangement joins TRBV7-8 to TRBJ2-3; 7 positions agree with TRBD1. The specimen comprised peripheral blood, sampled on day 0 of AZD1222 vaccination. The clonotype originates from an adult in good health. CDR3 in DNA: TGTGCCAGCAGCGTAACAGGGGACGGCACAGATACGCAGTATTTT. Amino acid sequence: CASSVTGDGTDTQYF.